This T cell receptor beta chain was found in a study of cytomegalovirus exposure and HLA in healthy donors. Study conclusions and caveats: A classifier reportedly called cytomegalovirus status with high sensitivity and specificity. There was a cluster of highly shared sequence variants that was likely a sequencing artifact.

This clone was seen only a few times. Its antigen is unknown. Donors were nominally healthy when sampled, though unrecorded immune exposures were likely. CDR1 MGHDK and CDR2 SYGVNS come from the germline V gene. Trimming took 2 bases from V and 5 from J; bases not matched to a gene: 6. CDR3 size: 17 residues. A multiplex PCR was run with 60 Vbeta primers and 13 Jbeta primers. In the study's own analysis: Approximately 72 million unique TCR beta chains, about 11 million of them shared, were counted by a later analysis. Sequenced by immunoSEQ multiplex PCR; TCRdb stores in-frame clones only, minus some. V and J calls and clone size are given by that table; D and trimming were obtained from the DNA. Here the sample spans 120,000 or so clones, around 70% being singletons.

This sequence was found in a woman aged 40 to 55 in good health and CMV-seronegative. This chain joins TRBV25-1 and TRBJ2-7; 16 positions match TRBD2. The sequencing sample was made of PBMCs. CDR3 sequence reads: CASSEPGTSGRAHEQYF. CDR3 sequence (DNA): TGTGCCAGCAGTGAACCCGGGACTAGCGGGAGGGCCCACGAGCAGTACTTC.